This T cell receptor beta chain was identified in a study of T cells in Graves' hyperthyroidism and ophthalmopathy. Amplification targeted TCR beta CDR3 regions from RNA transcripts. HTBI primers drove first-round RT-PCR of the TCR CDR3. TCRdb redid the calling of the multiplex PCR reads with MiXCR, one entry per CDR3 protein. Of about 700,000 distinct CDR3 sequences listed, about 45% were seen once; the top ten hold more than 7%. V lost 4 bases, J lost 4 bases, and 7 bases lay in between. Germline values: CDR1 SNHLY, CDR2 FYNNEI. This CDR3 comprises 12 residues. This clonotype was seen a few times. The chain links TRBV2 to TRBJ2-5, with unresolved D. This sequence originates from an adult man with Graves' disease, either hyperthyroidism or ophthalmopathy (not recorded which). The sequencing input was peripheral blood or thyroid tissue (not recorded which). CDR3 sequence (DNA): TGTGCCAGCAGTGGGGTCGGAGAGACCCAGTACTTC. Protein product: CASSGVGETQYF.